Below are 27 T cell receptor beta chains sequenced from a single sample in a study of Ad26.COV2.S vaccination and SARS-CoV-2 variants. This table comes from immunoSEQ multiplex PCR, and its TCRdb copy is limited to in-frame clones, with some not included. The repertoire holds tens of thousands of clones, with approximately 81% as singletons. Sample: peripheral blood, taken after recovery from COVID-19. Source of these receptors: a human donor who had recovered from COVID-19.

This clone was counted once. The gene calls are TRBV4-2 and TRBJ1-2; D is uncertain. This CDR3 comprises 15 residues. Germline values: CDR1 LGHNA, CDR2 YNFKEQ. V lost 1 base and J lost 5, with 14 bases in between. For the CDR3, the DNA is TGTGCCAGCAGCCAAGGGGAGGACCCCGGGTATGGCTACACCTTC. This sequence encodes CASSQGEDPGYGYTF.

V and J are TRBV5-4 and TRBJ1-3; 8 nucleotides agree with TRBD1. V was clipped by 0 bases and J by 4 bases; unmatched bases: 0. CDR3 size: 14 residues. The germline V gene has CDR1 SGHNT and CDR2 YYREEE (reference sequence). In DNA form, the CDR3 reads TGTGCCAGCAGCTTGGGGGACAGGGGAAACACCATATATTTT. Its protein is CASSLGDRGNTIYF.

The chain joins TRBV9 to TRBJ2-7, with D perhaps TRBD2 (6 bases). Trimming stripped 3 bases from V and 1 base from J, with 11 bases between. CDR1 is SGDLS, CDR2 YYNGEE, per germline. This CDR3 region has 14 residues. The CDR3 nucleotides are TGTGCCAGCAGCGCTCGGCGGGAATCCTACGAGCAGTACTTC. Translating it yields CASSARRESYEQYF.

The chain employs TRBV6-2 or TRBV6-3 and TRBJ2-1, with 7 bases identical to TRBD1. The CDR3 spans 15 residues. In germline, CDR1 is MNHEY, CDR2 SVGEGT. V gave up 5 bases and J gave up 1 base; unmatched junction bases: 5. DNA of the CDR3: TGTGCCAGCAGTCTCGGGACAGCGTCCTACAATGAGCAGTTCTTC. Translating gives CASSLGTASYNEQFF.

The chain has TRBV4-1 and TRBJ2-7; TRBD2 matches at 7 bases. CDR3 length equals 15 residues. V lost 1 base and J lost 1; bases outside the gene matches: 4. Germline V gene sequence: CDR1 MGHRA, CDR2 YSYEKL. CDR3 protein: CASSQGREASYEQYF. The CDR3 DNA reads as TGCGCCAGCAGCCAAGGCCGGGAGGCTTCCTACGAGCAGTACTTC.

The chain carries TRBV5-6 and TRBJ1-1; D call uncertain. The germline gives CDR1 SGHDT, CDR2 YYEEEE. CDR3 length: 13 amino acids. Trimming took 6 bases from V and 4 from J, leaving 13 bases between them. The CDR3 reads CASNPSGGTEAFF. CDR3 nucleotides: TGTGCCAGCAATCCCTCGGGCGGCACTGAAGCTTTCTTT.

CDR3: CAGWDFDFNSSTDTQYF. For the CDR3, the DNA is TGTGCCGGCTGGGACTTTGACTTTAATTCTAGCACAGATACGCAGTATTTT. The genes are TRBV7-9 and TRBJ2-3, with TRBD2 as a possible D gene (6 bases). This CDR3 is 17 amino acids long. V was trimmed by 11 bases and J by 0 bases, leaving 24 bases between them. Germline-derived CDR1 and CDR2 are SEHNR and FQNEAQ (reference sequence).

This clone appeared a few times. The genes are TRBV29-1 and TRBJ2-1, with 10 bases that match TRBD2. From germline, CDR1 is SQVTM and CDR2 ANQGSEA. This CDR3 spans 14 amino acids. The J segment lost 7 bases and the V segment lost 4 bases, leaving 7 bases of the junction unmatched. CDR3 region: CSVGSLAGVNEQFF. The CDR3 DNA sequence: TGCAGCGTTGGTAGTCTAGCGGGAGTTAATGAGCAGTTCTTC.

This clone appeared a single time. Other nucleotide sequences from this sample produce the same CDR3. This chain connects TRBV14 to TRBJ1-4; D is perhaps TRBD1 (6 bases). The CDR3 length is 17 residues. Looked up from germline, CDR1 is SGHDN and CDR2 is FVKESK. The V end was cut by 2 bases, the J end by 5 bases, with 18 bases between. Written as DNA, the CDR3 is TGTGCCAGCAGCCAACGGACCGGGGGGCGCACAAATGAAAAACTGTTTTTT. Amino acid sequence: CASSQRTGGRTNEKLFF.

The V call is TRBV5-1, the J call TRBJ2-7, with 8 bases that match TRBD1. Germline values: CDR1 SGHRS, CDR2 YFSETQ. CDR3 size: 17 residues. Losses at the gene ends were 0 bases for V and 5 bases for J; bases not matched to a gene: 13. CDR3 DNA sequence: TGCGCCAGCAGCTTGGCCCTGGGACAGGCCCAAAGCCACGAGCAGTACTTC. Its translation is CASSLALGQAQSHEQYF.

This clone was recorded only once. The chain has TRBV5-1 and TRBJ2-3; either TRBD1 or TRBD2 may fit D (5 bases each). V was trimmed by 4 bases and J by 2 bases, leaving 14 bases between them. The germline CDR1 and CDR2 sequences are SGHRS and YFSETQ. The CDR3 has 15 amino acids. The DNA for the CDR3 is TGCGCCAGCAGCCTCCGGGACGGACACACAGATACGCAGTATTTT. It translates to CASSLRDGHTDTQYF. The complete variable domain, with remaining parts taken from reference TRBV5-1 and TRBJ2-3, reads KAGVTQTPRYLIKTRGQQVTLSCSPISGHRSVSWYQQTPGQGLQFLFEYFSETQRNKGNFPGRFSGRQFSNSRSEMNVSTLELGDSALYLCASSLRDGHTDTQYFGPGTRLTVL.

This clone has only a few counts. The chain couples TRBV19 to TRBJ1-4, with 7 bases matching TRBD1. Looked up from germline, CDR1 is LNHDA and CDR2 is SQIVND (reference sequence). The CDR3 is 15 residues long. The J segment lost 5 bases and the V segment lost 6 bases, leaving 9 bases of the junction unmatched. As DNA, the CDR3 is TGTGCCAGTAGACCCCAGACAGGGAGAAATGAAAAACTGTTTTTT. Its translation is CASRPQTGRNEKLFF.

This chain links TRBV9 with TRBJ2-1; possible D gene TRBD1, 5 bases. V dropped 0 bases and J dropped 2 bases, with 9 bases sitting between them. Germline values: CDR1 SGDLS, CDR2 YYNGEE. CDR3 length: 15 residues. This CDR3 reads CASSVDQGAYNEQFF. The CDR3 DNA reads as TGTGCCAGCAGCGTAGATCAGGGCGCCTACAATGAGCAGTTCTTC.

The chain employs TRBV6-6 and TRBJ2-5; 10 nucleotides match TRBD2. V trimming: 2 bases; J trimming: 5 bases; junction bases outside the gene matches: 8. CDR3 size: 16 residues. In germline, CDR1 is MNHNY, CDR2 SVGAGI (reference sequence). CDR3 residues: CASSYPAGGGVETQYF. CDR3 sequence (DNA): TGTGCCAGCAGTTACCCAGCGGGGGGGGGTGTGGAGACCCAGTACTTC.

CDR3 protein: CASSLSMAGYNEKLFF. CDR3 coding DNA: TGTGCCAGCAGTTTATCCATGGCAGGATATAATGAAAAACTGTTTTTT. This rearrangement joins TRBV28 to TRBJ1-4, with no clear D. The V end was cut by 1 base, the J end by 4 bases, with 13 bases between. This CDR3 has 16 residues. Germline V gene data show CDR1 as MDHEN and CDR2 as SYDVKM.

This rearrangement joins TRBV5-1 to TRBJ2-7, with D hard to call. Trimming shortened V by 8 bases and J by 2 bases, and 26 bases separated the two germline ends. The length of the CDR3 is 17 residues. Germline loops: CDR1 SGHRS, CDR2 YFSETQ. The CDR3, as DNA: TGCGCCAGTACCCCGGCACCCGACGTCCGAACCCCCTACGAGCAGTACTTC. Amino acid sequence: CASTPAPDVRTPYEQYF.

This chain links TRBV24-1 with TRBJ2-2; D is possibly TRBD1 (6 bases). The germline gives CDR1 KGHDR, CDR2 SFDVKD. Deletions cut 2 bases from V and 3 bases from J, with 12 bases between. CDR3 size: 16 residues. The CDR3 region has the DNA TGTGCCACCAGTGATTCCCGGGCAGGGGACACCGGGGAGCTGTTTTTT. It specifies CATSDSRAGDTGELFF.

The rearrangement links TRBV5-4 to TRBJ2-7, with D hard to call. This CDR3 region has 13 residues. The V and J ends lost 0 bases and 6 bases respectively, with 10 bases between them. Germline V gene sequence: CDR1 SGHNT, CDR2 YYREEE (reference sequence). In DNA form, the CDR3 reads TGTGCCAGCAGCTTGGGGCCTCCAGCCGAGCAGTACTTC. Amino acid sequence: CASSLGPPAEQYF.

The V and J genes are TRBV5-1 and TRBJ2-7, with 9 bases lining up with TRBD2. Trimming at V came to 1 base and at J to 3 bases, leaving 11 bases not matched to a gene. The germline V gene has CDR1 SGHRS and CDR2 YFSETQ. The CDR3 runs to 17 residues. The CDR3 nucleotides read TGCGCCAGCAGCTTGCCAAGGGCGGGAGGGTTCATCTACGAGCAGTACTTC. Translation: CASSLPRAGGFIYEQYF.

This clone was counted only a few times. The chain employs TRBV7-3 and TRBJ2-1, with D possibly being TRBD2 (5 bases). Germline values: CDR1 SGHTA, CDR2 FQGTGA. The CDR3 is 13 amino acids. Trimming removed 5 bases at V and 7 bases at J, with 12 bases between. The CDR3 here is CASSLQPGNEQFF. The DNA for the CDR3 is TGTGCCAGCAGCCTCCAACCGGGAAATGAGCAGTTCTTC.

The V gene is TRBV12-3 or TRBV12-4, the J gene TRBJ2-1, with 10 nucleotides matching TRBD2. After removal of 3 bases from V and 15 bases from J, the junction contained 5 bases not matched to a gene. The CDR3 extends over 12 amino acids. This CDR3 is CASSFGIAGGFF. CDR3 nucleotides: TGTGCCAGCAGTTTCGGAATAGCGGGAGGGTTCTTC.

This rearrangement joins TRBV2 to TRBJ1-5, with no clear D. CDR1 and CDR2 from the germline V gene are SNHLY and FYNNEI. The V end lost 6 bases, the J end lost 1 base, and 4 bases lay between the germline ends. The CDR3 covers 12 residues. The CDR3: CASSVSNQPQHF. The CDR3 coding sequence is TGTGCCAGCAGCGTCAGCAATCAGCCCCAGCATTTT.

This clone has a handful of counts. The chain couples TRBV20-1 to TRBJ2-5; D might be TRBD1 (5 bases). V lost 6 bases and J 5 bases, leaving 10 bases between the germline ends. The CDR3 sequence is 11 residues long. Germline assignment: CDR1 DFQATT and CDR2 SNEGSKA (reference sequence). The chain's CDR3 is CSAWTKETQYF. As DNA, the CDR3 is TGCAGTGCGTGGACAAAGGAGACCCAGTACTTC.

The CDR3 sequence: CASSQDRRQGFEQYF. CDR3 sequence (DNA): TGCGCCAGCAGCCAAGATAGGAGACAGGGTTTCGAGCAGTACTTC. V and J are TRBV4-1 and TRBJ2-7; 7 bases are shared with TRBD1. The CDR3 sequence is 15 residues long. Germline CDR1 MGHRA, CDR2 YSYEKL. V lost 0 bases, J lost 6 bases, and 8 bases stayed unmatched.

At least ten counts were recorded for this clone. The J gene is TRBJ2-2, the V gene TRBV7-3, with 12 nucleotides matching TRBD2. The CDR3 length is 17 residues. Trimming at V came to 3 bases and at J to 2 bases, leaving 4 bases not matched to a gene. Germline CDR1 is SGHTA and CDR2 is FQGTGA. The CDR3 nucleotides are TGTGCCAGCAGCTTCCCACTAGCGGGGGGTAACACCGGGGAGCTGTTTTTT. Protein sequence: CASSFPLAGGNTGELFF. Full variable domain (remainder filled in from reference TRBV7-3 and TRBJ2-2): GAGVSQTPSNKVTEKGKYVELRCDPISGHTALYWYRQSLGQGPEFLIYFQGTGAADDSGLPNDRFFAVRPEGSVSTLKIQRTERGDSAVYLCASSFPLAGGNTGELFFGEGSRLTVL.

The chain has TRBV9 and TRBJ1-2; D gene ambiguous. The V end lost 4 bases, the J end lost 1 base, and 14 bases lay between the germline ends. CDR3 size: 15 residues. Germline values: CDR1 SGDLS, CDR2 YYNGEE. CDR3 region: CASSRSKTGNYGYTF. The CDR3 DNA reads TGTGCCAGCAGCCGCTCCAAGACGGGTAACTATGGCTACACCTTC. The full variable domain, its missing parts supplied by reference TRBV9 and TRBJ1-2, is DSGVTQTPKHLITATGQRVTLRCSPRSGDLSVYWYQQSLDQGLQFLIQYYNGEERAKGNILERFSAQQFPDLHSELNLSSLELGDSALYFCASSRSKTGNYGYTFGSGTRLTVV.

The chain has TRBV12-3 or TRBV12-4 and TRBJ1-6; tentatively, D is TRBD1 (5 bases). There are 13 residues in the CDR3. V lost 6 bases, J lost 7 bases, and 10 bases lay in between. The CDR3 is CASSGRGNSPLHF. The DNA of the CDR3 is TGTGCCAGCAGCGGGCGGGGGAATTCACCCCTCCACTTT.